Shown below are 2 T cell receptor beta chains from a single sample sequenced in a study of cytomegalovirus exposure and HLA in healthy donors (dated by TCRdb to 2017 to 2019). Libraries were constructed by the immunoSEQ multiplex PCR assay. For the multiplex PCR, a mixture combining 60 forward primers for TCR Vbeta segments and 13 reverse primers for TCR Jbeta segments was used. Sourced from immuneACCESS, this table was stored by TCRdb with only in-frame sequences that have V and J called. A share of the clones is absent; for the studies checked, an unresolved V gene accounts for under half, and the remainder has no known explanation. The table for this sample lists about 110,000 clones; roughly 82% of them were counted only once. The leading ten clones occupy about 6.1% of the sample. Sequencing input: PBMCs. The receptors were gathered from a woman between 45 and 65 years old in good health and CMV-seropositive.

V is TRBV7-8 and J is TRBJ1-2; D is unresolved. Germline lookup yields CDR1 SGHVS and CDR2 FQNEAQ. The CDR3 runs 13 residues. V lost 2 bases and J lost 1, with 5 bases in between. CDR3 nucleotide sequence: TGTGCCAGCAGCTTACTCCTTAACTATGGCTACACCTTC. Protein product: CASSLLLNYGYTF.

The gene calls are TRBV5-4 and TRBJ2-7, with D hard to call. V was cut by 2 bases and J by 0 bases, with 9 bases left in between. The CDR3 is made up of 14 amino acids. Germline loops: CDR1 SGHNT, CDR2 YYREEE (reference sequence). The CDR3 spells CASSLDIHSYEQYF. As DNA, the CDR3 is TGTGCCAGCAGCTTAGACATACACTCCTACGAGCAGTACTTC.